Included here is one T cell receptor (beta chain) sequence, with context. The CDR3 has 16 amino acids. CDR1 and CDR2 (germline): SGHTA, FQGTGA. V was clipped by 1 base and J by 5 bases, with 15 bases between them. In the authors' methods: Using reference gene primer amplification, nucleated cell counts were estimated. Here immunoSEQ multiplex PCR was the method, and the copy in TCRdb shows in-frame clones only, minus some. V and J calls and clone size are as listed in that table; D and trimming were resolved from the DNA. This table has over 200,000 clones, more than 85% appearing once. This record belongs to a study of blood T cell repertoires in COVID-19. Study-level background: Acute-phase and convalescent COVID-19 samples originated in the United States, Italy and Spain. Sample material is recorded as cDNA or gDNA derived from T cells, B-cell-depleted T cells, or PBMCs.

The chain joins TRBV7-3 to TRBJ2-1; weak D call: TRBD2 (6 bases). This clonotype originated in a middle-aged man with acute or convalescent COVID-19. The sample consisted of peripheral blood. The CDR3 coding sequence is TGTGCCAGCAGCTTAATAGGCGGTGGGAGGAACAATGAGCAGTTCTTC. This codes for CASSLIGGGRNNEQFF. The full variable domain, rest sourced from reference TRBV7-3 and TRBJ2-1, is GAGVSQTPSNKVTEKGKYVELRCDPISGHTALYWYRQSLGQGPEFLIYFQGTGAADDSGLPNDRFFAVRPEGSVSTLKIQRTERGDSAVYLCASSLIGGGRNNEQFFGPGTRLTVL.